Reported below is one T cell receptor (beta chain). The record originates from a study of blood T cell repertoires in COVID-19. Study-wide context: The United States, Italy and Spain were the sources of the acute and convalescent COVID-19 samples. PBMCs, B-cell-depleted T cells, or T cells provided the cDNA or gDNA that made up the material.

This CDR3 is 17 amino acids long. Looked up from germline, CDR1 is KGHSH and CDR2 is LQKENI. Trimming stripped 6 bases from V and 5 bases from J, with 22 bases between. Libraries were prepared by immunoSEQ multiplex PCR; TCRdb keeps only in-frame clonotypes and omits some of them. The data contain about 90,000 clones, 65% to 90% of them seen just once; the ten biggest clones take up 1.2%. V usage is TRBV18 and J usage is TRBJ2-2, with D possibly being TRBD1 (6 bases). This TCR derives from a man older than 75 with active or convalescent COVID-19. The source material was peripheral blood. CDR3 amino acids: CASSSGRGAQSTGELFF. In DNA form, the CDR3 reads TGTGCCAGCTCGTCCGGCAGGGGCGCCCAATCTACCGGGGAGCTGTTTTTT.